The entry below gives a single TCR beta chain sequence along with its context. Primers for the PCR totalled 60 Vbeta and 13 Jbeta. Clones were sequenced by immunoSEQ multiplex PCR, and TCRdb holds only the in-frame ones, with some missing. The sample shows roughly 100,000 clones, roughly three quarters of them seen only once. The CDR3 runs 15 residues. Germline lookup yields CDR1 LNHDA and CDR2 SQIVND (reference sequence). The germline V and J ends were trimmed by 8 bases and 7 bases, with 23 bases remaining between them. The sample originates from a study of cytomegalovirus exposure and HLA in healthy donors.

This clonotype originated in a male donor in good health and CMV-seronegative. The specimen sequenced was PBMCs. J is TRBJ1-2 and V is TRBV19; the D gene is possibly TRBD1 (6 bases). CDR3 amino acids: CASSASDRLLRGYTF. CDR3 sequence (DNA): TGTGCCAGTTCCGCGAGTGACAGGCTGCTGCGTGGCTACACCTTC.